Presented here are 24 T cell receptor beta chains from one specimen sequenced in a study of siplizumab effects on memory and regulatory T cells. The assay was immunoSEQ multiplex PCR, and TCRdb's table has in-frame clones only and misses some. The sample holds 60,000 to 80,000 clones; roughly 85% are singletons and the top ten take approximately 4%. Sequencing was done on a sample of memory CD4+ T cells sorted from blood. Every receptor here comes from a human donor in good health.

The J gene is TRBJ1-2, the V gene TRBV6-5, with a tentative D call TRBD1 (6 bases). This CDR3 contains 14 residues. CDR1 is MNHEY and CDR2 is SVGAGI in the germline V gene. Deletions cut 6 bases from V and 8 bases from J, with 19 bases between. CDR3 nucleotide sequence: TGTGCCAGCAGAACTAACAGGGTCTCTGGCGGCTACACCTTC. Its translation is CASRTNRVSGGYTF.

V is TRBV25-1 and J is TRBJ2-5; 8 nucleotides line up with TRBD1. Germline V CDR1 and CDR2: MGHDK, SYGVNS. The V and J ends lost 5 bases and 1 base, in that order; junction bases with no gene match: 6. The length of the CDR3 is 15 residues. This CDR3 is CASSRGDRTQETQYF. The CDR3 DNA follows: TGTGCCAGCAGTAGGGGGGACAGGACCCAAGAGACCCAGTACTTC.

This clone turned up a few times. The chain recombines TRBV9 with TRBJ2-3, with D possibly matching TRBD2 (6 bases). CDR3 length: 14 residues. Trimming took 3 bases from V and 4 from J, leaving 12 bases between them. Germline CDR1 SGDLS, CDR2 YYNGEE. The CDR3 is CASSGRDDADTQYF. CDR3 in DNA: TGTGCCAGCAGCGGGCGGGACGACGCAGATACGCAGTATTTT.

The count of this clone is one. Written as DNA, the CDR3 is TGTGCCAGCGGGACTAGCGGAGCCCTTCGTGCCTACGAGCAGTACTTC. Its protein is CASGTSGALRAYEQYF. V is TRBV27 and J is TRBJ2-7, with 11 bases identical to TRBD2. V gave up 8 bases and J gave up 2 bases; unmatched junction bases: 11. This CDR3 contains 16 residues. Germline CDR1 reads MNHEY; CDR2 reads SMNVEV (reference sequence).

V and J are TRBV10-3 and TRBJ2-3; the D gene is possibly TRBD2 (7 bases). The CDR3 sequence is 15 residues long. Trimming cost V 4 bases and J 2 bases, with 13 bases left between them. The V gene's germline CDR1 is ENHRY and CDR2 SYGVKD. DNA of the CDR3: TGTGCCATCAGTGTACGGGGGGCCTACACAGATACGCAGTATTTT. Translated: CAISVRGAYTDTQYF.

This clone has only one observation. The chain employs TRBV4-1 and TRBJ1-6; a possible D gene is TRBD1 (5 bases). V dropped 0 bases and J dropped 0 bases, with 18 bases sitting between them. The CDR3 has 20 residues. Germline CDR1 and CDR2: MGHRA and YSYEKL. In nucleotides, the CDR3 is TGCGCCAGCAGCCAAGAGTTGGGGACTTTTCAGAGCTCCTATAATTCACCCCTCCACTTT. Protein: CASSQELGTFQSSYNSPLHF.

This clone was counted once. This chain joins TRBV7-9 and TRBJ1-2; 11 nucleotides align to TRBD1. V shed 1 base and J 2 bases; nucleotides not matched to a gene: 3. CDR3 length: 16 residues. CDR1 is SEHNR, CDR2 FQNEAQ, per germline (reference sequence). The DNA for the CDR3 is TGTGCCAGCAGCTTAGTTGGGACAGGGGGGAACTATGGCTACACCTTC. Translating gives CASSLVGTGGNYGYTF.

The count of this clone is one. The rearrangement links TRBV28 to TRBJ2-7; D is unresolved. Germline V CDR1 and CDR2: MDHEN, SYDVKM. The CDR3 loop spans 15 amino acids. Trimming took off 7 bases at V and 0 bases at J, with 16 bases between the two ends. This CDR3 reads CASTSPGRRSYEQYF. Here the CDR3 DNA reads TGTGCCAGCACCTCCCCCGGCAGGCGCTCCTACGAGCAGTACTTC.

The chain is built from TRBV5-1 and TRBJ2-3; 9 bases are a match to TRBD1. Germline CDR1 is SGHRS and CDR2 is YFSETQ. This CDR3 contains 15 residues. V trimming: 4 bases; J trimming: 2 bases; junction bases outside the gene matches: 5. The CDR3 is CASSRGQGFTDTQYF. DNA of the CDR3: TGCGCCAGCAGCCGCGGACAGGGGTTCACAGATACGCAGTATTTT.

The V gene is TRBV19, the J gene TRBJ2-6; TRBD1 matches 7 bases. Germline lookup yields CDR1 LNHDA and CDR2 SQIVND (reference sequence). The trim removed 5 bases at V and 4 bases at J, leaving 8 bases unmatched. The length of the CDR3 is 16 residues. CDR3 loop: CASSVGQASGANVLTF. In nucleotides, the CDR3 is TGTGCCAGTAGTGTCGGACAGGCTTCGGGGGCCAACGTCCTGACTTTC. The full variable domain, rest sourced from reference TRBV19 and TRBJ2-6, is DGGITQSPKYLFRKEGQNVTLSCEQNLNHDAMYWYRQDPGQGLRLIYYSQIVNDFQKGDIAEGYSVSREKKESFPLTVTSAQKNPTAFYLCASSVGQASGANVLTFGAGSRLTVL.

This clone was seen once. At one end, the junction sequence differs from germline, possibly due to a read error. V usage is TRBV5-1 and J usage is TRBJ1-1; 8 bases are a match to TRBD1. Germline values: CDR1 SGHRS, CDR2 YFSETQ. CDR3 length: 15 amino acids. In DNA form, the CDR3 reads TGTGCCAGCAGCTTCCCCAGGGGGCCAGGGACTGAAGCTTTCTTT. As protein: CASSFPRGPGTEAFF. Supplemented by reference TRBV5-1 and TRBJ1-1, the full variable domain reads KAGVTQTPRYLIKTRGQQVTLSCSPISGHRSVSWYQQTPGQGLQFLFEYFSETQRNKGNFPGRFSGRQFSNSRSEMNVSTLELGDSALYLCASSFPRGPGTEAFFGQGTRLTVV.

In this sample, this clone turned up a few times. J is TRBJ1-2 and V is TRBV10-2; possible D gene TRBD1, 6 bases. V was trimmed by 0 bases and J by 5 bases, leaving 13 bases between them. The CDR3 is made up of 15 amino acids. Germline V CDR1 and CDR2: WSHSY, SAAADI. This chain's CDR3 is CASSESSGVSYGYTF. CDR3 sequence (DNA): TGCGCCAGCAGTGAGTCGTCAGGGGTTTCTTATGGCTACACCTTC.

This chain joins TRBV5-1 and TRBJ2-1, with a possible D match to TRBD1 (5 bases). V was trimmed by 3 bases and J by 4 bases, leaving 8 bases between them. CDR3 size: 13 residues. Germline CDR1 SGHRS, CDR2 YFSETQ. The CDR3 is CASSSGHYNEQFF. The CDR3 nucleotides are TGCGCCAGCAGCTCCGGACATTACAATGAGCAGTTCTTC.

This chain links TRBV29-1 with TRBJ2-2, with 9 bases fitting TRBD2. There are 14 residues in the CDR3. CDR1 is SQVTM and CDR2 is ANQGSEA in the germline V gene. The V and J ends lost 7 bases and 0 bases, in that order; junction bases with no gene match: 3. This chain's CDR3 is CSALAGANTGELFF. The CDR3 bases are TGCAGCGCATTAGCGGGGGCGAACACCGGGGAGCTGTTTTTT.

This sequence joins TRBV7-2 and TRBJ1-5; D not resolved. Germline CDR1 and CDR2: SGHTA and FQGNSA. Trimming left V 1 base short and J 7 bases short, with 5 bases between. The CDR3 has 12 amino acids. In DNA, the CDR3 is TGTGCCAGCAGCTTAGGGGCCCAGCCCCAGCATTTT. Translation: CASSLGAQPQHF.

This clone has only a few counts. This chain links TRBV6-5 with TRBJ1-1; 10 positions match TRBD1. Losses at the gene ends were 6 bases for V and 4 bases for J; bases not matched to a gene: 5. This CDR3 spans 14 amino acids. Germline assignment: CDR1 MNHEY and CDR2 SVGAGI. The chain's CDR3 is CASRYRDRGTEAFF. CDR3 in DNA: TGTGCCAGCAGGTACCGGGACAGGGGCACTGAAGCTTTCTTT.

This clone was seen a few times. V is TRBV9 and J is TRBJ2-5; TRBD2 matches at 9 bases. From germline, CDR1 is SGDLS and CDR2 YYNGEE. The CDR3 has 22 amino acids. The V segment lost 0 bases and the J segment 5 bases; nucleotides outside the gene matches: 26. This CDR3 reads CASSVEAGGLGFSGSSRETQYF. Here the CDR3 DNA reads TGTGCCAGCAGCGTAGAGGCGGGCGGGCTGGGTTTTAGCGGGAGTTCCCGGGAGACCCAGTACTTC.

The CDR3 DNA sequence: TGCGCCAGCAGCCAATCGCAGGTCCTTGGGTACGAGCAGTACTTC. Its protein product is CASSQSQVLGYEQYF. V and J are TRBV4-1 and TRBJ2-7; D not certain. Trimming left V 2 bases short and J 4 bases short, with 15 bases between. The CDR3 runs to 15 residues. Germline V CDR1 and CDR2: MGHRA, YSYEKL.

In the case of this clone: Other DNA variants within this sample encode the same CDR3. The V and J genes are TRBV14 and TRBJ2-6; D is ambiguous. The CDR3 is made up of 13 amino acids. CDR1 and CDR2 (germline): SGHDN, FVKESK. Trimming left V 1 base short and J 4 bases short, with 2 bases between. This CDR3 reads CASSQAGANVLTF. The CDR3 nucleotides are TGTGCCAGCAGCCAAGCCGGGGCCAACGTCCTGACTTTC.

The V and J genes are TRBV18 and TRBJ1-4, with D uncertain. V was shortened by 3 bases and J by 2 bases, with 7 bases between the two germline ends. CDR1 KGHSH and CDR2 LQKENI come from the germline V gene. This CDR3 spans 14 amino acids. The CDR3 DNA follows: TGTGCCAGCTCACCGGAGGGTACTAATGAAAAACTGTTTTTT. Amino acids: CASSPEGTNEKLFF.

The chain couples TRBV5-4 to TRBJ2-5, with unresolved D. V lost 4 bases and J lost 3, with 13 bases in between. CDR3 length equals 14 residues. The germline V gene has CDR1 SGHNT and CDR2 YYREEE (reference sequence). The CDR3 nucleotides read TGTGCCAGCAGCCCGGTGGGCAGAGAAGAGACCCAGTACTTC. Translated, it gives CASSPVGREETQYF.

The chain joins TRBV5-6 to TRBJ2-2; 10 bases are shared with TRBD1. The CDR3 is 16 amino acids. Trimming cost V 4 bases and J 6 bases; bases outside gene matches: 9. The germline gives CDR1 SGHDT, CDR2 YYEEEE. The CDR3 DNA reads TGTGCCAGCAGCCCGGACGGGACAGGGGATTCCGGGGAGCTGTTTTTT. Protein: CASSPDGTGDSGELFF.

The chain employs TRBV15 and TRBJ1-1; 11 nucleotides match TRBD1. Trimming cost V 4 bases and J 3 bases; bases outside gene matches: 7. Per the germline V gene, CDR1 is LNHNV and CDR2 is YYDKDF (reference sequence). The CDR3 totals 16 residues. As DNA, the CDR3 is TGTGCCACCAGCAAAGGACAGGGGGCGCGGTACACTGAAGCTTTCTTT. Its protein is CATSKGQGARYTEAFF.

This clone has a single count. The CDR3 is CASSLVGWLAGGGEQFF. CDR3 bases: TGTGCCAGCAGCTTAGTCGGTTGGCTAGCGGGCGGGGGTGAGCAGTTCTTC. The V and J genes are TRBV11-2 and TRBJ2-1; 8 bases map to TRBD2. V shed 1 base, J shed 9 bases, and the junction held 14 bases outside the gene matches. The V gene's germline CDR1 is SGHAT and CDR2 FQNNGV. The length of the CDR3 is 17 residues.